These 21 T cell receptor beta chains originate from one sample sequenced in a study of long-term antiretroviral therapy in people with HIV. Researchers report immunoSEQ v3.0 was run at survey level. Sequencing was performed with immunoSEQ multiplex PCR; in TCRdb, only in-frame clones are kept and a portion is missing. Of around 22,000 clones listed, 75% to 90% were seen once; the top ten hold less than 15%. The specimen was unsorted PBMCs, collected about 4.3 years after starting antiretroviral therapy. All receptors derive from a man younger than 45 with HIV.

This clone has only one observation. This chain joins TRBV5-4 and TRBJ1-2; D unclear. The CDR3 covers 12 residues. Germline V gives CDR1 SGHNT, CDR2 YYREEE (reference sequence). Trimming pared 0 bases from V and 8 bases from J, leaving 8 bases between. The CDR3 DNA sequence: TGTGCCAGCAGCTTGGGGCTGTACGGCTACACCTTC. This gives the protein CASSLGLYGYTF. Filled out from reference TRBV5-4 and TRBJ1-2, the complete variable domain reads ETGVTQSPTHLIKTRGQQVTLRCSSQSGHNTVSWYQQALGQGPQFIFQYYREEENGRGNFPPRFSGLQFPNYSSELNVNALELDDSALYLCASSLGLYGYTFGSGTRLTVV.

The V call is TRBV27, the J call TRBJ2-5; D may match TRBD1 or TRBD2 (5 bases each). Trimming took 3 bases from V and 5 from J, leaving 19 bases between them. The CDR3 consists of 16 residues. Germline-derived CDR1 and CDR2 are MNHEY and SMNVEV (reference sequence). The CDR3 loop reads CASSFSGTQGGETQYF. For the CDR3, the DNA is TGTGCCAGCAGTTTCTCCGGGACCCAGGGCGGGGAGACCCAGTACTTC.

The chain uses TRBV11-3 and TRBJ2-4, with 8 bases identical to TRBD2. Germline V lookup: CDR1 SGHNT, CDR2 YENEEA. This CDR3 has 14 amino acids. V lost 9 bases and J lost 4; bases outside the gene matches: 8. In DNA form, the CDR3 reads TGTGCCAGACGGGAGGGAGGCAAGAAAAACATTCAGTACTTC. Protein product: CARREGGKKNIQYF.

V usage is TRBV5-1 and J usage is TRBJ1-2, with D perhaps matching TRBD1 (5 bases). The CDR3 is 13 amino acids. V lost 5 bases and J 5 bases, leaving 13 bases between the germline ends. From germline, CDR1 is SGHRS and CDR2 YFSETQ. The CDR3 coding sequence is TGCGCCAGCAGAGGGGAGGGCAATTATGGCTACACCTTC. It specifies CASRGEGNYGYTF.

The chain joins TRBV12-1 to TRBJ2-5; the table's TRBD2 call for D was not verified on the DNA. TRBV12-1 is noted as a pseudogene. This CDR3 spans 14 amino acids. For the CDR3, the DNA is TGTGCCAGCAGCTCGGGACTAGGGGCAGAGACCCAGTACTTC. It specifies CASSSGLGAETQYF.

The chain has TRBV4-3 and TRBJ2-2, with 13 bases identical to TRBD2. Germline assignment: CDR1 LGHNA and CDR2 YSLEER. After removal of 5 bases from V and 2 bases from J, the junction contained 5 bases not matched to a gene. This CDR3 has 17 residues. The CDR3 loop is CASSLGTSGDNTGELFF. CDR3 DNA sequence: TGCGCCAGCAGCTTAGGGACTAGCGGGGACAACACCGGGGAGCTGTTTTTT.

In DNA, the CDR3 is TGTGCCAGCAGCGTAGCTGGCCAGTCCACCGGGGAGCTGTTTTTT. Its translation is CASSVAGQSTGELFF. The rearrangement uses TRBV9 and TRBJ2-2, with D unclear. V lost 0 bases and J 4 bases, leaving 10 bases between the germline ends. CDR1 and CDR2 from the germline V gene are SGDLS and YYNGEE. This CDR3 is built from 15 residues.

The V gene is TRBV25-1, the J gene TRBJ1-2, with 10 bases matching TRBD1. The CDR3 runs 14 residues. Germline values: CDR1 MGHDK, CDR2 SYGVNS. The V gene end was trimmed by 6 bases and the J gene end by 0 bases; junction bases not matched to a gene: 1. CDR3 region: CASRGQGPNYGYTF. The CDR3 DNA reads as TGTGCCAGCAGGGGACAGGGGCCTAACTATGGCTACACCTTC.

This clone was seen a single time. The rearrangement links TRBV2 to TRBJ2-7, with 13 bases fitting TRBD2. V was pared by 5 bases and J by 1 base, with 2 bases of the junction left unmatched. The CDR3 runs to 15 residues. The germline CDR1 and CDR2 sequences are SNHLY and FYNNEI. For the CDR3, the DNA is TGTGCCAGCAGTTCGACTAGCGGGGGGTCCTACGAGCAGTACTTC. Its protein is CASSSTSGGSYEQYF.

This clone was counted between two and nine times. The chain links TRBV19 to TRBJ1-5, with D possibly being TRBD1 (5 bases). Trimming left V 4 bases short and J 2 bases short, with 21 bases between. This CDR3 comprises 18 residues. CDR1 and CDR2 (germline): LNHDA, SQIVND (reference sequence). CDR3 loop: CASSRAGSSHDGNQPQHF. CDR3 coding DNA: TGTGCCAGTAGTAGAGCAGGGTCGAGCCATGATGGCAATCAGCCCCAGCATTTT.

CDR3 amino acids: CASSSIAGGTDTQYF. The CDR3 coding sequence is TGTGCCAGCAGTTCGATAGCGGGAGGCACAGATACGCAGTATTTT. V gene TRBV6-4 combines with J gene TRBJ2-3, with 9 positions matching TRBD2. CDR3 length: 15 amino acids. Germline V CDR1 and CDR2: MRHNA, SNTAGT. V lost 5 bases and J lost 1; bases outside the gene matches: 4.

The chain couples TRBV23-1 to TRBJ1-2; tentatively, D is TRBD1 (5 bases). TRBV23-1 is filed as an ORF, its function uncertain. V was clipped by 2 bases and J by 4 bases, with 23 bases between them. The CDR3 sequence is 18 residues long. Written as DNA, the CDR3 is TGCGCCAGCAGTCAAACGGACCAAATGGGACTAGGTGGCTATGGCTACACCTTC. It specifies CASSQTDQMGLGGYGYTF.

The chain uses TRBV25-1 and TRBJ2-7; 14 positions match TRBD2. V was pared by 0 bases and J by 11 bases, with 6 bases of the junction left unmatched. The CDR3 has 15 residues. Germline-derived CDR1 and CDR2 are MGHDK and SYGVNS. The DNA of the CDR3 is TGTGCCAGCAGTGAATACTCCGGGACTAGCGGGAGAGAGTACTTC. This sequence encodes CASSEYSGTSGREYF.

The sample holds a few counts of this clone. The rearrangement uses TRBV11-3 and TRBJ1-2, with D uncertain. V was clipped by 5 bases and J by 2 bases, with 15 bases between them. Per the germline V gene, CDR1 is SGHNT and CDR2 is YENEEA. This CDR3 region has 15 residues. CDR3 in DNA: TGTGCCAGCAGCCCACGTCTAAAGCTAAACTATGGCTACACCTTC. Protein product: CASSPRLKLNYGYTF.

A few counts support this clone. The chain employs TRBV7-6 and TRBJ2-7, with 9 bases aligning to TRBD1. Germline CDR1 reads SGHVS; CDR2 reads FNYEAQ. CDR3 length equals 15 residues. Losses at the gene ends were 5 bases for V and 1 base for J; bases not matched to a gene: 6. The CDR3 loop is CASSPGTGTSYEQYF. The CDR3 nucleotides read TGTGCCAGCAGCCCCGGGACAGGGACATCCTACGAGCAGTACTTC.

V and J are TRBV15 and TRBJ1-3, with D possibly matching TRBD1 (5 bases). Germline V CDR1 and CDR2: LNHNV, YYDKDF (reference sequence). Trimming shortened V by 3 bases and J by 0 bases, and 6 bases separated the two germline ends. This CDR3 region has 14 residues. CDR3 region: CATSRGHSGNTIYF. The DNA of the CDR3 is TGTGCCACCAGCAGGGGGCACTCTGGAAACACCATATATTTT.

J is TRBJ2-3 and V is TRBV27, with a weak D call TRBD2 (6 bases). Trimming removed 6 bases from V and 6 bases from J, with 22 bases in between. The length of the CDR3 is 16 residues. The germline V gene has CDR1 MNHEY and CDR2 SMNVEV (reference sequence). CDR3 amino acids: CASRPLAGWEADTQYF. For the CDR3, the DNA is TGTGCCAGCAGACCTTTGGCAGGGTGGGAGGCGGATACGCAGTATTTT.

As concerns this clone: An end of the junction does not agree with germline; a read error may underlie this. V gene TRBV7-9 combines with J gene TRBJ1-1, with 7 bases aligning to TRBD1. The CDR3 is 12 residues long. The germline CDR1 and CDR2 sequences are SEHNR and FQNEAQ (reference sequence). This CDR3 reads CASSSGGVAAVW. CDR3 in DNA: TGTGCCAGCAGCTCAGGGGGGGTCGCCGCCGTATGG.

V usage is TRBV7-2 and J usage is TRBJ1-3; 9 positions agree with TRBD1. Trimming cost V 1 base and J 4 bases; bases outside gene matches: 2. Per germline, CDR1 SGHTA and CDR2 FQGNSA. The CDR3 sequence is 15 residues long. The CDR3 DNA sequence: TGTGCCAGCAGCTTAGATGGACAGGGGGGAAACACCATATATTTT. It translates to CASSLDGQGGNTIYF.

This clone was seen once. J is TRBJ1-1 and V is TRBV28; unclear D gene. Germline-derived CDR1 and CDR2 are MDHEN and SYDVKM. This CDR3 region has 15 residues. Trimming stripped 4 bases from V and 1 base from J, with 13 bases between. In DNA, the CDR3 is TGTGCCAGCAGTTCATCATTAACAGCGAACACTGAAGCTTTCTTT. The encoded protein is CASSSSLTANTEAFF.

This chain links TRBV9 with TRBJ1-3; a weak D match, TRBD1 (5 bases). V dropped 3 bases and J dropped 0 bases, with 22 bases sitting between them. The CDR3 runs 19 residues. The germline gives CDR1 SGDLS, CDR2 YYNGEE. This chain's CDR3 is CASSGGRSPLTDSGNTIYF. DNA of the CDR3: TGTGCCAGCAGCGGGGGCCGAAGTCCCTTAACCGACTCTGGAAACACCATATATTTT. Drawing the rest from reference TRBV9 and TRBJ1-3, the complete variable domain is DSGVTQTPKHLITATGQRVTLRCSPRSGDLSVYWYQQSLDQGLQFLIQYYNGEERAKGNILERFSAQQFPDLHSELNLSSLELGDSALYFCASSGGRSPLTDSGNTIYFGEGSWLTVV.